Below, 3 T cell receptor beta chains from the same sample are listed, as sequenced in a study of early T cells in non-severe SARS-CoV-2 infection. One entry per CDR3 protein results from TCRdb running MiXCR on the 5' RACE reads. Seen here are some 76,000 distinct CDR3 sequences, roughly a sixth observed once, and the top ten hold 9.5% to 15%. Sample: whole blood. Receptors originate from an adult who was a healthcare worker with PCR-confirmed SARS-CoV-2 infection or an uninfected control (not recorded which).

V is TRBV28 and J is TRBJ2-1; 7 bases map to TRBD1. CDR1 is MDHEN and CDR2 is SYDVKM in the germline V gene. CDR3 length: 16 residues. V gave up 2 bases and J gave up 2 bases; unmatched junction bases: 6. CDR3 sequence (DNA): TGTGCCAGCAGTTTAAAGGGGGCAACTCCCTACAATGAGCAGTTCTTC. Protein: CASSLKGATPYNEQFF. Together with reference TRBV28 and TRBJ2-1, the CDR3 gives the full variable domain: DVKVTQSSRYLVKRTGEKVFLECVQDMDHENMFWYRQDPGLGLRLIYFSYDVKMKEKGDIPEGYSVSREKKERFSLILESASTNQTSMYLCASSLKGATPYNEQFFGPGTRLTVL.

There are many counts of this clonotype. This chain links TRBV11-1 with TRBJ2-1; either TRBD1 or TRBD2 may fit D (6 bases each). The CDR3 has 13 residues. Germline CDR1 is SGHAT and CDR2 is FQDESV (reference sequence). Trimming pared 5 bases from V and 8 bases from J, leaving 13 bases between. CDR3 amino acids: CASSGGPVYEQFF. The DNA for the CDR3 is TGTGCCAGCAGCGGGGGGCCAGTCTATGAGCAGTTCTTC.

This clonotype was seen many times. CDR3 bases: TGCAGTGCTACCGACAGGGAGTCTTACTATGGCTACACCTTC. Protein sequence: CSATDRESYYGYTF. This chain links TRBV20-1 with TRBJ1-2; 7 nucleotides line up with TRBD1. Germline V CDR1 and CDR2: DFQATT, SNEGSKA (reference sequence). CDR3 length: 14 residues. V trimming: 4 bases; J trimming: 3 bases; junction bases outside the gene matches: 8.